This entry is about one TCR beta chain. No antigen is known for it. Separate alpha and beta amplification began at the second PCR step. Four subsets defined by CD45RA and CD27 were sorted after CD3, CD4, CD8 and live/dead staining. This sample was included in a study of naive and memory T cell subsets. An equimolar mix of two oligonucleotides served as the beta constant-region primer for TRBC1 and TRBC2. Four rounds of PCR amplified the ligated cDNA using nested alpha and beta constant-region primers plus SP2. From the UMI-ligation and nested PCR reads, TCRdb called clonotypes with MiXCR, one entry per CDR3 protein. Of some 110,000 distinct CDR3 sequences listed, roughly 15% are singletons. The CDR3 is 16 amino acids. Germline V gene data show CDR1 as MDHEN and CDR2 as SYDVKM. Trimming cost V 6 bases and J 0 bases; bases outside gene matches: 6. General study findings and limits: Naive repertoires, especially CD8, held a few larger clonotypes, possibly memory cells re-expressing CD45RA. Activation and differentiation may alter RNA-based TCR counts. Findings for naive and memory subsets could not be checked against ground truth.

This receptor was taken from a human donor in good health. The sample was naive CD8+ T cells from blood. V is TRBV28 and J is TRBJ2-3; 10 positions match TRBD2. Here the CDR3 reads CASSLSGRGSTDTQYF. The CDR3 nucleotides read TGTGCCAGCAGCCTGAGCGGGAGGGGAAGCACAGATACGCAGTATTTT.